Shown below are 22 T cell receptor beta chains from a single sample sequenced in a study of cytotoxic CD8 clonotypes in ibrutinib-treated CLL (dated by TCRdb to the early 2020s). Library generation was performed with the immunoSEQ multiplex PCR assay. The table comes from immuneACCESS by way of TCRdb, which keeps in-frame sequences with V and J called. Part of the clones is missing from these tables; in studies checked, under half for an unresolved V gene and the rest for unknown reasons. Within this sample are 150,000 or so clones, with around 80% of them counted one time only. 4.6% of the sample is taken by the ten largest. Read against the paper, the sample's time point label means: around 25 months on ibrutinib. The sample in question was PBMCs, obtained after 24 months of ibrutinib treatment. These receptors came from a human donor with chronic lymphocytic leukemia.

The chain employs TRBV4-3 and TRBJ2-1, with D uncertain. V dropped 3 bases and J dropped 9 bases, with 15 bases sitting between them. This CDR3 is 14 amino acids long. The germline gives CDR1 LGHNA, CDR2 YSLEER. CDR3 coding DNA: TGCGCCAGCAGCCATACGGCAAGGGCCGGTGAGCAGTTCTTC. Translating it yields CASSHTARAGEQFF.

The chain uses TRBV5-1 and TRBJ1-1; 8 nucleotides match TRBD1. Germline V CDR1 and CDR2: SGHRS, YFSETQ. The CDR3 is 15 amino acids. J gave up 4 bases and V 4 bases, and 9 bases lay outside the gene matches. In DNA form, the CDR3 reads TGCGCCAGCAGCCAACCACAGGGGGGCATCACTGAAGCTTTCTTT. It encodes CASSQPQGGITEAFF.

This clone was picked up a small number of times. The chain uses TRBV19 and TRBJ2-1; D gene ambiguous. Germline values: CDR1 LNHDA, CDR2 SQIVND (reference sequence). The length of the CDR3 is 15 residues. V was clipped by 0 bases and J by 6 bases, with 12 bases between them. CDR3 nucleotide sequence: TGTGCCAGTAGTATAGATCGCCCCGGCCGCAATGAGCAGTTCTTC. Protein sequence: CASSIDRPGRNEQFF.

The genes are TRBV19 and TRBJ1-1; perhaps TRBD1 as D (5 bases). CDR3 length: 16 amino acids. Germline V lookup: CDR1 LNHDA, CDR2 SQIVND (reference sequence). V was shortened by 7 bases and J by 1 base, with 19 bases between the two germline ends. The DNA for the CDR3 is TGTGCCAGTACGAGGAGGGGAAAGACAGAGAACACTGAAGCTTTCTTT. It encodes CASTRRGKTENTEAFF.

In its sample, this clone was seen once. J is TRBJ2-3 and V is TRBV29-1; D call uncertain. The CDR3 covers 12 residues. CDR1 and CDR2 from the germline V gene are SQVTM and ANQGSEA. Trimming pared 4 bases from V and 4 bases from J, leaving 9 bases between. In DNA, the CDR3 is TGCAGCGTTGTCCGAGGTTCAGATACGCAGTATTTT. This encodes CSVVRGSDTQYF.

The V call is TRBV6-5, the J call TRBJ2-3; D gene uncertain. Deletions cut 0 bases from V and 6 bases from J, with 13 bases between. The CDR3 length is 15 residues. Germline assignment: CDR1 MNHEY and CDR2 SVGAGI. The CDR3 nucleotides are TGTGCCAGCAGTTACTCCCGGGCTGAAGGGGATACGCAGTATTTT. Amino acid sequence: CASSYSRAEGDTQYF.

J is TRBJ2-1 and V is TRBV18; 7 nucleotides agree with TRBD2. The ends lost 2 bases at V and 9 bases at J; junction bases unmatched: 7. Germline CDR1 reads KGHSH; CDR2 reads LQKENI. The CDR3 has 14 amino acids. CDR3 residues: CASSPRASGGEQFF. CDR3 nucleotides: TGTGCCAGCTCACCAAGGGCTAGCGGCGGTGAGCAGTTCTTC.

This rearrangement joins TRBV25-1 to TRBJ1-2, with no clear D. Trimming cost V 5 bases and J 2 bases, with 6 bases left between them. The CDR3 spans 12 residues. CDR1 is MGHDK and CDR2 is SYGVNS in the germline V gene. Here the CDR3 reads CASSSLNYGYTF. The DNA for the CDR3 is TGTGCCAGCAGTTCACTCAACTATGGCTACACCTTC.

J is TRBJ1-1 and V is TRBV5-1; D remains unclear. V dropped 4 bases and J dropped 4 bases, with 14 bases sitting between them. The CDR3 consists of 14 residues. Germline lookup yields CDR1 SGHRS and CDR2 YFSETQ. The CDR3, as DNA: TGCGCCAGCAGCCCAAGAACCCCAGCCACTGAAGCTTTCTTT. This sequence encodes CASSPRTPATEAFF.

The chain combines TRBV7-2 with TRBJ2-7, with a weak D call TRBD2 (5 bases). Trimming took 5 bases from V and 6 from J, leaving 20 bases between them. The length of the CDR3 is 15 residues. Germline loops: CDR1 SGHTA, CDR2 FQGNSA. CDR3 in DNA: TGTGCCAGCAGCCCCGTAGTTGTGCGGGTCGTCGAGCAGTACTTC. It specifies CASSPVVVRVVEQYF.

In this sample, this clone turned up once. The chain has TRBV7-2 and TRBJ1-4; 8 bases line up with TRBD1. Germline lookup yields CDR1 SGHTA and CDR2 FQGNSA. CDR3 length: 16 residues. V was clipped by 5 bases and J by 2 bases; unmatched bases: 7. The CDR3 loop reads CASSLGQGSTNEKLFF. CDR3 DNA sequence: TGTGCCAGCAGCCTCGGACAGGGATCTACTAATGAAAAACTGTTTTTT.

DNA for the CDR3: TGTGCCAGCAGGAGAACCGGGACAGAGAATGAAAAACTGTTTTTT. Amino acid sequence: CASRRTGTENEKLFF. The chain combines TRBV2 with TRBJ1-4; the match to TRBD1 covers 7 bases. The V gene's germline CDR1 is SNHLY and CDR2 FYNNEI. This CDR3 contains 15 residues. J gave up 5 bases and V 6 bases, and 9 bases lay outside the gene matches.

This rearrangement joins TRBV7-3 to TRBJ1-2; D gene ambiguous. Germline V gene data show CDR1 as SGHTA and CDR2 as FQGTGA. Trimming shortened V by 3 bases and J by 6 bases, and 14 bases separated the two germline ends. This CDR3 is built from 14 residues. The CDR3 bases are TGTGCCAGCAGCTTCCAACGGTCTGGGCATGGCTACACCTTC. Translated, it gives CASSFQRSGHGYTF.

The V and J genes are TRBV5-6 and TRBJ2-2; D is perhaps TRBD1 (6 bases). V lost 0 bases and J lost 4, with 10 bases in between. Per germline, CDR1 SGHDT and CDR2 YYEEEE. This CDR3 has 15 amino acids. The CDR3 here is CASSLAGQTTGELFF. In nucleotides, the CDR3 is TGTGCCAGCAGCTTGGCAGGACAGACCACCGGGGAGCTGTTTTTT.

This chain connects TRBV5-1 to TRBJ2-5; possible D gene TRBD2, 6 bases. Germline V gene lookup returns CDR1 SGHRS and CDR2 YFSETQ. This CDR3 contains 16 residues. V shed 0 bases and J shed 1 base, with 13 bases lying between them. For the CDR3, the DNA is TGCGCCAGCAGCTTGGGAGCTAGCGAGCCCCAAGAGACCCAGTACTTC. Encoded protein: CASSLGASEPQETQYF.

This clone was observed a few times. The V call is TRBV9, the J call TRBJ1-4, with D perhaps TRBD1 (6 bases). This CDR3 is 15 amino acids long. Germline CDR1 SGDLS, CDR2 YYNGEE. The V gene lost 7 bases and the J gene lost 4 bases, with 17 bases spanning the gap. The CDR3: CASGGGGEFNEKLFF. CDR3 nucleotide sequence: TGTGCCAGCGGGGGCGGAGGAGAGTTTAATGAAAAACTGTTTTTT. The variable domain in full, with the rest retrieved from reference TRBV9 and TRBJ1-4, is DSGVTQTPKHLITATGQRVTLRCSPRSGDLSVYWYQQSLDQGLQFLIQYYNGEERAKGNILERFSAQQFPDLHSELNLSSLELGDSALYFCASGGGGEFNEKLFFGSGTQLSVL.

This rearrangement joins TRBV11-2 to TRBJ2-7; 8 bases agree with TRBD2. The CDR3 contains 15 residues. V was clipped by 3 bases and J by 7 bases; unmatched bases: 11. CDR1 and CDR2 (germline): SGHAT, FQNNGV. DNA of the CDR3: TGTGCCAGCAGCTTCCCCGGGACTAGATCTGGAGAGCAGTACTTC. It codes for CASSFPGTRSGEQYF.

The chain joins TRBV30 to TRBJ1-2; possible D gene TRBD1, 6 bases. This CDR3 spans 12 amino acids. CDR1 GTSNPN and CDR2 SVGIG come from the germline V gene (reference sequence). Trimming shortened V by 5 bases and J by 6 bases, and 13 bases separated the two germline ends. CDR3 bases: TGTGCCTGGGAAGGGGGTTGGCATGGCTACACCTTC. It yields the protein CAWEGGWHGYTF. The variable domain in full, with the rest retrieved from reference TRBV30 and TRBJ1-2, is SQTIHQWPATLVQPVGSPLSLECTVEGTSNPNLYWYRQAAGRGLQLLFYSVGIGQISSEVPQNLSASRPQDRQFILSSKKLLLSDSGFYLCAWEGGWHGYTFGSGTRLTVV.

J is TRBJ2-7 and V is TRBV5-1; 7 bases map to TRBD1. The last part of the DNA fits TRBJ2-1 better; the J call may be wrong. Germline V gene lookup returns CDR1 SGHRS and CDR2 YFSETQ. This CDR3 comprises 15 residues. CDR3 protein: CASSLTGTVYNEQFF. In DNA form, the CDR3 reads TGCGCCAGCAGCTTGACGGGGACAGTCTACAATGAGCAGTTCTTC.

The V and J genes are TRBV10-1 and TRBJ1-6; no clear D gene. V was trimmed by 5 bases and J by 5 bases, leaving 7 bases between them. The CDR3 sequence is 13 residues long. The germline gives CDR1 WNHNN, CDR2 SYGVQD (reference sequence). The DNA for the CDR3 is TGCGCCAGCAGTAGTGGGAATAATTCACCCCTCCACTTT. It encodes CASSSGNNSPLHF.

J is TRBJ2-1 and V is TRBV18; no definite D call. With 2 bases removed from V and 4 bases from J, the gap between germline ends came to 6 bases. The CDR3 totals 13 residues. The germline V gene encodes CDR1 KGHSH and CDR2 LQKENI. The CDR3 nucleotides read TGTGCCAGCTCACCAAATTGGTACAATGAGCAGTTCTTC. As protein: CASSPNWYNEQFF.

The chain combines TRBV7-8 with TRBJ1-1, with D maybe TRBD1 (5 bases). The V gene lost 4 bases and the J gene lost 1 base, with 10 bases spanning the gap. The CDR3 spans 14 residues. The germline V gene has CDR1 SGHVS and CDR2 FQNEAQ. CDR3 DNA sequence: TGTGCCAGCAGCTGGAGGGGATGGAACACTGAAGCTTTCTTT. It specifies CASSWRGWNTEAFF.